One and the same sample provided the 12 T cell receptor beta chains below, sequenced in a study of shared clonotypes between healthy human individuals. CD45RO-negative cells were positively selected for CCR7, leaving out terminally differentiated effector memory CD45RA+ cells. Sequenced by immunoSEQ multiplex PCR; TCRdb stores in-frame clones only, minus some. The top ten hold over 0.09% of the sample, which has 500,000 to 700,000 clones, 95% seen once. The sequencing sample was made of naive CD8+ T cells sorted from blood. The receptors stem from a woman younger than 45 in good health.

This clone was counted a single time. The CDR3 sequence is CASSAGGLNYEQYF. CDR3 coding DNA: TGTGCCAGCAGCGCCGGAGGGCTGAACTACGAGCAGTACTTC. The V call is TRBV7-9, the J call TRBJ2-7, with D perhaps TRBD2 (6 bases). CDR1 and CDR2 (germline): SEHNR, FQNEAQ (reference sequence). The ends were cut back, 5 bases at V and 3 bases at J, with 14 bases in the middle. This CDR3 region has 14 residues.

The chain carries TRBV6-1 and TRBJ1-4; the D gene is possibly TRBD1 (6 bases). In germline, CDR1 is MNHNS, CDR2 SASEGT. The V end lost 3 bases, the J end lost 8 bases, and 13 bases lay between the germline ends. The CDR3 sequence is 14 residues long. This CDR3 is CASSDTGIDEKLFF. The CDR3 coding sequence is TGTGCCAGCAGTGATACAGGGATTGACGAAAAACTGTTTTTT.

CDR3 protein: CASSPWLSEQFF. The CDR3 DNA reads as TGTGCCAGCAGCCCTTGGTTGTCTGAGCAGTTCTTC. The chain combines TRBV14 with TRBJ2-1; no firm D call. Looked up from germline, CDR1 is SGHDN and CDR2 is FVKESK. The CDR3 consists of 12 residues. Trimming pared 4 bases from V and 9 bases from J, leaving 10 bases between.

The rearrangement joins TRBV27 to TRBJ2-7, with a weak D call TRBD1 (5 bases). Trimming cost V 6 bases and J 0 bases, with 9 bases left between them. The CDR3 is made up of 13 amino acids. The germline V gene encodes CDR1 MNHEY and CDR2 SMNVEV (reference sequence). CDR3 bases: TGTGCCAGCAGAAGGGGAAACTCCTACGAGCAGTACTTC. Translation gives CASRRGNSYEQYF.

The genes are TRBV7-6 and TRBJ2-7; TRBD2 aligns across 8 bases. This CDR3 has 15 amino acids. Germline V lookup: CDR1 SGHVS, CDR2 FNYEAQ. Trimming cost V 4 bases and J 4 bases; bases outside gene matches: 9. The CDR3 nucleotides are TGTGCCAGCAGCTCTACCGGGACTAGTAATTACGAGCAGTACTTC. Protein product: CASSSTGTSNYEQYF.

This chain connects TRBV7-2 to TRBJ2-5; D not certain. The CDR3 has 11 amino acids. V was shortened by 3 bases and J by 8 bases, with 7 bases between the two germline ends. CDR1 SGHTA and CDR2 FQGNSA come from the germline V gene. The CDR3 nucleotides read TGTGCCAGCAGCTTCTTTGAAACCCAGTACTTC. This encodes CASSFFETQYF.

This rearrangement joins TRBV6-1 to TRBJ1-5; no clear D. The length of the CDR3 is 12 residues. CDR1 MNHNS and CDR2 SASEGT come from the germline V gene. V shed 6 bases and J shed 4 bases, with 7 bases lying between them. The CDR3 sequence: CASRARNQPQHF. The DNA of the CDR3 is TGTGCCAGCAGAGCCAGGAATCAGCCCCAGCATTTT.

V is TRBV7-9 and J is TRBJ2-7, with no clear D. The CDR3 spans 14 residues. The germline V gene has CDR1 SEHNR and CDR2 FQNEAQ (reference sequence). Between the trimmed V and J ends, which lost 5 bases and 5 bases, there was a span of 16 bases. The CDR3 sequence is CASSPRAAPDEQYF. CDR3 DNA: TGTGCCAGCAGCCCTCGGGCGGCCCCAGACGAGCAGTACTTC.

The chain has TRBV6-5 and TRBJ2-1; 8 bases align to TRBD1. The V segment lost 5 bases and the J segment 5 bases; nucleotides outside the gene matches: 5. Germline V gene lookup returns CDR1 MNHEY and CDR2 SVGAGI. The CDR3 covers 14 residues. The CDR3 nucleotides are TGTGCCAGCAGTAACCGGGACAGGCACAATGAGCAGTTCTTC. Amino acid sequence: CASSNRDRHNEQFF.

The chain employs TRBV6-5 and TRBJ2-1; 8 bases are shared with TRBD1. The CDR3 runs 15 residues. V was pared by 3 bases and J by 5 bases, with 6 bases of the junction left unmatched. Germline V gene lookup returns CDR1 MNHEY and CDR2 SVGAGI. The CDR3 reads CASSYATGVNNEQFF. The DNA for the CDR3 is TGTGCCAGCAGTTATGCGACAGGGGTTAACAATGAGCAGTTCTTC.

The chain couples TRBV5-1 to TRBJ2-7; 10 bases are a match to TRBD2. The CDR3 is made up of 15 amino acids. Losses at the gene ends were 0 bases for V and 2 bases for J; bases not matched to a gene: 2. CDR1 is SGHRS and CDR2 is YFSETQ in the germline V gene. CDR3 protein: CASSLGLAGAYEQYF. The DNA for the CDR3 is TGCGCCAGCAGCTTGGGGCTAGCGGGAGCCTACGAGCAGTACTTC. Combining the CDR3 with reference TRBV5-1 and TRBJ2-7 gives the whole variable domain KAGVTQTPRYLIKTRGQQVTLSCSPISGHRSVSWYQQTPGQGLQFLFEYFSETQRNKGNFPGRFSGRQFSNSRSEMNVSTLELGDSALYLCASSLGLAGAYEQYFGPGTRLTVT.

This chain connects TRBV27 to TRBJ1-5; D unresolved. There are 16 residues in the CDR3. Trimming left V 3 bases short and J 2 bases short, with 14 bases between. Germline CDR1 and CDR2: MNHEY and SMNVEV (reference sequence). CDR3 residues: CASSFSSRQGNQPQHF. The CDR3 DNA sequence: TGTGCCAGCAGTTTCTCCTCCAGGCAGGGCAATCAGCCCCAGCATTTT.